Listed below are T cell receptor beta chains from one sample, sequenced in a study of blood T cell repertoires in COVID-19. Data came from immunoSEQ multiplex PCR; TCRdb stores just in-frame clones and leaves some out. The sample records about 220,000 clones, around 85% being singletons. The specimen sequenced was peripheral blood. The receptor source for this set is a human donor in a cohort sampled during active COVID-19. The CDR3 runs from the conserved cysteine through the conserved F or W. D genes are given only for firm matches. Not all rows give a size; the values are once, few, many and, for expanded clones, a class.

clone size: NA; J gene: TRBJ1-4; D gene: NA; V gene: TRBV14; CDR3 DNA: TGTGCCAGCAGCCAAGAATTTGGGGGCTGGGCTGAAAAACTGTTTTTT; CDR3 protein: CASSQEFGGWAEKLFF
clone size: NA; J gene: TRBJ2-7; D gene: NA; V gene: TRBV9; CDR3 DNA: TGTGCCAGCCCCCCCAGCGTCAACTACGAGCAGTACTTC; CDR3 protein: CASPPSVNYEQYF
clone size: few; J gene: TRBJ2-7; D gene: NA; V gene: TRBV11-2; CDR3 DNA: TGTGCCAGCAGCTTAGGAGGGGGTGAGCAGTACTTC; CDR3 protein: CASSLGGGEQYF
clone size: NA; J gene: TRBJ2-1; D gene: NA; V gene: TRBV15; CDR3 DNA: TGTGCCACCAGCAGAGGGATCGGGAGCTCCTACAATGAGCAGTTCTTC; CDR3 protein: CATSRGIGSSYNEQFF
clone size: NA; J gene: TRBJ2-7; D gene: TRBD1; V gene: TRBV29-1; CDR3 DNA: TGCAGCGTGAGGACAGGGCCCTACGAGCAGTACTTC; CDR3 protein: CSVRTGPYEQYF
clone size: NA; J gene: TRBJ2-7; D gene: TRBD2; V gene: TRBV6-5; CDR3 DNA: TGTGCCAGCAGTACCGGGACTAGCGGCTACGAGCAGTACTTC; CDR3 protein: CASSTGTSGYEQYF
clone size: NA; J gene: TRBJ2-1; D gene: TRBD2; V gene: TRBV19; CDR3 DNA: TGTGCCAGTAGTATCTATCCGAGGACTAGGGTGGGAGAGCAGTTCTTC; CDR3 protein: CASSIYPRTRVGEQFF
clone size: NA; J gene: TRBJ2-7; D gene: TRBD2; V gene: TRBV27; CDR3 DNA: TGTGCCAGCAGTCGACTAGCGGGAGTTTTCTACGAGCAGTACTTC; CDR3 protein: CASSRLAGVFYEQYF
clone size: NA; J gene: TRBJ2-5; D gene: NA; V gene: TRBV6-2/TRBV6-3; CDR3 DNA: TGTGCCAGCAGTGGAAGACAGCGAGAGACCCAGTACTTC; CDR3 protein: CASSGRQRETQYF
clone size: NA; J gene: TRBJ1-4; D gene: NA; V gene: TRBV4-2; CDR3 DNA: TGTGCCAGCAGCCTATCGTCCGGGACACTCGAAAAACTGTTTTTT; CDR3 protein: CASSLSSGTLEKLFF
clone size: NA; J gene: TRBJ2-5; D gene: NA; V gene: TRBV28; CDR3 DNA: TGTGCCAGCAGTTTATCGGGGGAGACACAAGAGACCCAGTACTTC; CDR3 protein: CASSLSGETQETQYF
clone size: once; J gene: TRBJ2-7; D gene: TRBD2; V gene: TRBV7-6; CDR3 DNA: TGTGCCAGCAGTTCCTCGGGGGGGACCTACGAGCAGTACTTC; CDR3 protein: CASSSSGGTYEQYF